The 2 T cell receptor beta chains listed next were all sequenced from one sample in a study of blood T cell repertoires in COVID-19. This table comes from immunoSEQ multiplex PCR, and its TCRdb copy is limited to in-frame clones, with some not included. Of over 400,000 clones listed, approximately 90% are singletons. Material for sequencing was peripheral blood. The source is a woman aged 30 to 39 with active or convalescent COVID-19.

This chain joins TRBV5-1 and TRBJ2-4; 8 bases match TRBD2. The junction had 6 bases not matched to a gene; V was cut back by 7 bases and J by 0 bases. Looked up from germline, CDR1 is SGHRS and CDR2 is YFSETQ. The CDR3 sequence is 15 residues long. This chain's CDR3 is CASLTSAPAKNIQYF. DNA for the CDR3: TGCGCCAGCTTGACTAGCGCCCCAGCCAAAAACATTCAGTACTTC.

This chain uses TRBV10-3 with TRBJ1-1; 8 positions agree with TRBD1. This CDR3 region has 14 residues. V lost 5 bases to trimming and J lost 2 bases; unmatched junction nucleotides: 4. Germline V gene data show CDR1 as ENHRY and CDR2 as SYGVKD. The DNA for the CDR3 is TGTGCCATCAGTCCGGGACAGGATAACACTGAAGCTTTCTTT. It yields the protein CAISPGQDNTEAFF.